This entry features one T cell receptor (beta chain) sequence. Its antigen remains unidentified. The CDR3 runs to 14 residues. V lost 4 bases and J lost 4; bases outside the gene matches: 2. Germline loops: CDR1 MGHDK, CDR2 SYGVNS. The data were taken from a study of shared clonotypes between healthy human individuals. Study outcomes and limitations: All-four-donor shared clonotypes had higher generation probabilities than non-shared clonotypes did.

TCRdb keeps only in-frame clones here, not all; method: immunoSEQ multiplex PCR. This table holds roughly 2.5 million clones, roughly 92% found once. Each of the donors was a healthy adult who was HIV-negative and had not had a recent acute infection or vaccination. The TCR was taken from a man aged 18 to 30 in good health. The sample consisted of naive CD4+ T cells sorted from blood. The sample's subset: CD45RA+ positively selected. The chain employs TRBV25-1 and TRBJ2-2, with 8 bases that match TRBD2. CDR3 bases: TGTGCCAGCAGTGGGAGCGGGAGCACCGGGGAGCTGTTTTTT. It encodes CASSGSGSTGELFF.